The rows below give T cell receptor beta chains drawn from one sample of a study of T cell responses to AZD1222 COVID-19 vaccine. The assay was immunoSEQ multiplex PCR, and TCRdb's table has in-frame clones only and misses some. The sample contains about 160,000 clones, roughly 91% of which appear only once. This sample comprised peripheral blood, obtained on day 0 of AZD1222 vaccination. These receptor sequences come from an adult in good health. Both conserved end residues are part of each CDR3. Fields, in order: J gene, D gene, V gene, clone size, CDR3 DNA, CDR3 protein. The D gene is left open where the match is weak. Not every row has a clone size; where given, it reads once, few, many or a size class.

j_call: TRBJ1-1; d_call: -; v_call: TRBV11-1; clone_size: -; cdr3_nt: TGTGCCAGCAGCTTAGCCAGTAGTACTGAAGCTTTCTTT; cdr3_aa: CASSLASSTEAFF
j_call: TRBJ2-1; d_call: -; v_call: TRBV7-2; clone_size: once; cdr3_nt: TGTGCCAGCAGCCCCCCTACCTACAATGAGCAGTTCTTC; cdr3_aa: CASSPPTYNEQFF
j_call: TRBJ2-7; d_call: TRBD2; v_call: TRBV5-6; clone_size: -; cdr3_nt: TGTGCCAGCAGCTCGACTAGCGGGAGGTGGTTGGAGCAGTACTTC; cdr3_aa: CASSSTSGRWLEQYF
j_call: TRBJ2-3; d_call: TRBD1; v_call: TRBV2; clone_size: -; cdr3_nt: TGTGCCAGCACGGACAGGCACGCAGATACGCAGTATTTT; cdr3_aa: CASTDRHADTQYF
j_call: TRBJ2-3; d_call: -; v_call: TRBV24-1; clone_size: -; cdr3_nt: TGTGCCACCAGTGATAGCTTGGCGGGAATTCGCACAGATACGCAGTATTTT; cdr3_aa: CATSDSLAGIRTDTQYF
j_call: TRBJ1-5; d_call: TRBD1; v_call: TRBV6-4; clone_size: -; cdr3_nt: TGTGCCAGCAGTGGACAGGGGGTAGGGAGCAATCAGCCCCAGCATTTT; cdr3_aa: CASSGQGVGSNQPQHF
j_call: TRBJ1-2; d_call: -; v_call: TRBV7-3; clone_size: few; cdr3_nt: TGTGCCAGCAGCCCCGGGTACGGTGGCTACACCTTC; cdr3_aa: CASSPGYGGYTF
j_call: TRBJ2-7; d_call: TRBD1; v_call: TRBV5-6; clone_size: -; cdr3_nt: TGTGCCAGCAGCCGAGGGACAGGGTGGGTCGAGCAGTACTTC; cdr3_aa: CASSRGTGWVEQYF
j_call: TRBJ2-7; d_call: TRBD2; v_call: TRBV3-1/TRBV3-2; clone_size: once; cdr3_nt: TGTGCCAGCAGCCAAGGTCTAGCGGGGCCCTCCTCCTACGAGCAGTACTTC; cdr3_aa: CASSQGLAGPSSYEQYF
j_call: TRBJ1-1; d_call: -; v_call: TRBV12-3/TRBV12-4; clone_size: -; cdr3_nt: TGTGCCAGCAGTAGACAGATGAACACTGAAGCTTTCTTT; cdr3_aa: CASSRQMNTEAFF
j_call: TRBJ2-5; d_call: -; v_call: TRBV11-2; clone_size: -; cdr3_nt: TGTGCCAGCAGCTTAGATCCACAGACCCAGTACTTC; cdr3_aa: CASSLDPQTQYF
j_call: TRBJ1-1; d_call: -; v_call: TRBV12-3/TRBV12-4; clone_size: -; cdr3_nt: TGTGCCAGCAGTTTCAACAGGAACACTGAAGCTTTCTTT; cdr3_aa: CASSFNRNTEAFF
j_call: TRBJ1-4; d_call: -; v_call: TRBV5-1; clone_size: -; cdr3_nt: TGCGCCAGCAGCGCCTTAACTAATGAAAAACTGTTTTTT; cdr3_aa: CASSALTNEKLFF
j_call: TRBJ1-5; d_call: -; v_call: TRBV19; clone_size: -; cdr3_nt: TGTGCCAGTAGTCTTAGCGGCAATCAGCCCCAGCATTTT; cdr3_aa: CASSLSGNQPQHF
j_call: TRBJ2-7; d_call: -; v_call: TRBV27; clone_size: once; cdr3_nt: TGTGCCAGCAGTTATGGGGCTCTTCAACTCTACGAGCAGTACTTC; cdr3_aa: CASSYGALQLYEQYF
j_call: TRBJ2-1; d_call: -; v_call: TRBV7-2; clone_size: -; cdr3_nt: TGTGCCAGCAGGCCCGGGAGTTTCCATGAGCAGTTCTTC; cdr3_aa: CASRPGSFHEQFF
j_call: TRBJ2-3; d_call: TRBD1; v_call: TRBV7-9; clone_size: -; cdr3_nt: TGTGCCAGCAGCACTCCCGGGACAGGGGAGGCAGATACGCAGTATTTT; cdr3_aa: CASSTPGTGEADTQYF
j_call: TRBJ2-3; d_call: TRBD2; v_call: TRBV30; clone_size: -; cdr3_nt: TGTGCCTGGAGCCAACTAGCGGGAGGACCCACAGATACGCAGTATTTT; cdr3_aa: CAWSQLAGGPTDTQYF
j_call: TRBJ2-7; d_call: -; v_call: TRBV3-1/TRBV3-2; clone_size: -; cdr3_nt: TGTGCCAGCAGCCAAGGACCCATTCCGTCCTACGAGCAGTACTTC; cdr3_aa: CASSQGPIPSYEQYF
j_call: TRBJ1-6; d_call: TRBD1; v_call: TRBV6-5; clone_size: -; cdr3_nt: TGTGCCAGCAGAAAAAGGGGGCCTGGTTCACCCCTCCACTTT; cdr3_aa: CASRKRGPGSPLHF
j_call: TRBJ2-3; d_call: -; v_call: TRBV7-3; clone_size: -; cdr3_nt: TGTGCCAGCAGCTTCCCGGGGGGCCCGCAGTATTTT; cdr3_aa: CASSFPGGPQYF
j_call: TRBJ2-6; d_call: -; v_call: TRBV30; clone_size: -; cdr3_nt: TGTGCCTGGACCAATCCGGGGCCTGGGGCCAACGTCCTGACTTTC; cdr3_aa: CAWTNPGPGANVLTF
j_call: TRBJ1-6; d_call: -; v_call: TRBV6-5; clone_size: -; cdr3_nt: TGTGCCAGCGGACGTCCTAATTCACCCCTCCACTTT; cdr3_aa: CASGRPNSPLHF